A single sample is the source of the 32 T cell receptor beta chains below, sequenced in a study of cytomegalovirus exposure and HLA in healthy donors. This table comes from immunoSEQ multiplex PCR, and its TCRdb copy is limited to in-frame clones, with some not included. Of 150,000 to 200,000 clones detected, approximately 89% appear once; the ten largest clones hold under 3.5%. Sequencing input: PBMCs. All receptors come from a man aged 18 to 29 in good health and CMV-seropositive.

This chain connects TRBV10-3 to TRBJ2-5; possibly TRBD1 for D (6 bases). The germline V gene encodes CDR1 ENHRY and CDR2 SYGVKD. There are 13 residues in the CDR3. Trimming shortened V by 6 bases and J by 1 base, and 9 bases separated the two germline ends. The CDR3 sequence is CAIRDRVQETQYF. CDR3 sequence (DNA): TGTGCCATCAGGGACAGAGTCCAAGAGACCCAGTACTTC.

The rearrangement joins TRBV5-6 to TRBJ1-4; D is uncertain. Germline V CDR1 and CDR2: SGHDT, YYEEEE. There are 14 residues in the CDR3. Between the trimmed V and J ends, which lost 4 bases and 0 bases, there was a span of 7 bases. The CDR3 spells CASSGTATNEKLFF. The DNA for the CDR3 is TGTGCCAGCAGCGGAACAGCAACTAATGAAAAACTGTTTTTT. Full variable domain (outside the CDR3, taken from reference TRBV5-6 and TRBJ1-4): DAGVTQSPTHLIKTRGQQVTLRCSPKSGHDTVSWYQQALGQGPQFIFQYYEEEERQRGNFPDRFSGHQFPNYSSELNVNALLLGDSALYLCASSGTATNEKLFFGSGTQLSVL.

The chain combines TRBV9 with TRBJ2-7; the D gene is possibly TRBD2 (5 bases). The germline gives CDR1 SGDLS, CDR2 YYNGEE. The CDR3 has 14 residues. Trimming took off 0 bases at V and 7 bases at J, with 14 bases between the two ends. In nucleotides, the CDR3 is TGTGCCAGCAGCGTAGAGGGAGCTGGTGGAGAGCAGTACTTC. It translates to CASSVEGAGGEQYF.

The rearrangement uses TRBV4-1 and TRBJ2-5; unclear D gene. The germline gives CDR1 MGHRA, CDR2 YSYEKL. With 4 bases removed from V and 4 bases from J, the gap between germline ends came to 10 bases. The CDR3 is 13 amino acids. The CDR3 nucleotides read TGCGCCAGCAGCCTAGTATCGGGAGAGACCCAGTACTTC. It specifies CASSLVSGETQYF.

CDR3 nucleotides: TGTGCCTGGACCGGGAGGATCAACAATGAGCAGTTCTTC. Encoded protein: CAWTGRINNEQFF. The chain carries TRBV30 and TRBJ2-1; 7 bases map to TRBD2. J gave up 5 bases and V 4 bases, and 5 bases lay outside the gene matches. The length of the CDR3 is 13 residues. Germline V CDR1 and CDR2: GTSNPN, SVGIG (reference sequence). Filled out from reference TRBV30 and TRBJ2-1, the complete variable domain reads SQTIHQWPATLVQPVGSPLSLECTVEGTSNPNLYWYRQAAGRGLQLLFYSVGIGQISSEVPQNLSASRPQDRQFILSSKKLLLSDSGFYLCAWTGRINNEQFFGPGTRLTVL.

The J gene is TRBJ2-1, the V gene TRBV7-3; tentatively, D is TRBD2 (5 bases). Trimming removed 3 bases at V and 3 bases at J, with 12 bases between. This CDR3 has 15 amino acids. CDR1 is SGHTA, CDR2 FQGTGA, per germline. The CDR3 nucleotides read TGTGCCAGCAGCTTGGACGGGAAAGTCTACAATGAGCAGTTCTTC. It translates to CASSLDGKVYNEQFF.

There are a few counts of this clone. The chain uses TRBV6-1 and TRBJ1-4; 7 bases match TRBD1. The CDR3 contains 17 residues. J lost 4 bases, V lost 2 bases, and 10 bases had no gene match. CDR1 and CDR2 (germline): MNHNS, SASEGT. CDR3 in amino acids: CASSERVRTGGNEKLFF. The CDR3 coding sequence is TGTGCCAGCAGTGAAAGAGTACGGACAGGAGGTAATGAAAAACTGTTTTTT.

This chain joins TRBV4-3 and TRBJ2-3, with TRBD2 matching over 7 bases. CDR3 length equals 17 residues. Germline values: CDR1 LGHNA, CDR2 YSLEER. After removal of 4 bases from V and 2 bases from J, the junction contained 12 bases not matched to a gene. DNA for the CDR3: TGCGCCAGCAGCCCCCGGGCCGGCGGGGGTTTCACAGATACGCAGTATTTT. As protein: CASSPRAGGGFTDTQYF.

This chain joins TRBV5-8 and TRBJ2-6; tentatively, D is TRBD2 (5 bases). The CDR3 contains 15 residues. Trimming shortened V by 6 bases and J by 0 bases, and 10 bases separated the two germline ends. Germline-derived CDR1 and CDR2 are SGHTS and YDEGEE. This chain's CDR3 is CASTHGGSGANVLTF. DNA for the CDR3: TGTGCCAGCACCCACGGAGGCTCTGGGGCCAACGTCCTGACTTTC.

This clone was recorded once. CDR3 sequence: CASSPGTGDFYGYTF. The CDR3 region has the DNA TGTGCCAGCTCCCCCGGGACAGGGGACTTCTATGGCTACACCTTC. The rearrangement uses TRBV18 and TRBJ1-2; 10 bases are a match to TRBD1. The V gene's germline CDR1 is KGHSH and CDR2 LQKENI. The V gene end was trimmed by 6 bases and the J gene end by 4 bases; junction bases not matched to a gene: 8. There are 15 residues in the CDR3.

The chain carries TRBV25-1 and TRBJ1-1; unclear D gene. This CDR3 spans 13 amino acids. V lost 6 bases and J 4 bases, leaving 12 bases between the germline ends. Germline CDR1 MGHDK, CDR2 SYGVNS. This CDR3 is CASSGLMSTEAFF. The CDR3 bases are TGTGCCAGCAGCGGACTCATGAGCACTGAAGCTTTCTTT. Based on the CDR3 plus reference TRBV25-1 and TRBJ1-1, the full variable domain is EADIYQTPRYLVIGTGKKITLECSQTMGHDKMYWYQQDPGMELHLIHYSYGVNSTEKGDLSSESTVSRIRTEHFPLTLESARPSHTSQYLCASSGLMSTEAFFGQGTRLTVV.

The chain couples TRBV4-3 to TRBJ1-1; 7 nucleotides match TRBD1. The V gene end was trimmed by 1 base and the J gene end by 6 bases; junction bases not matched to a gene: 5. The CDR3 has 14 amino acids. CDR1 is LGHNA, CDR2 YSLEER, per germline. The CDR3 DNA sequence: TGCGCCAGCAGCCAAGCCAGACAGGGCTCTGAAGCTTTCTTT. Translating gives CASSQARQGSEAFF.

The sample holds one count of this clone. The rearrangement joins TRBV28 to TRBJ2-1; 11 bases are a match to TRBD2. CDR3 length: 15 residues. Trimming cost V 5 bases and J 3 bases; bases outside gene matches: 3. Germline V CDR1 and CDR2: MDHEN, SYDVKM. CDR3 DNA: TGTGCCAGCAGTCTCGGGACTAGCGGCTACAATGAGCAGTTCTTC. Translated: CASSLGTSGYNEQFF.

The chain carries TRBV4-3 and TRBJ2-2; unclear D gene. The CDR3 extends over 12 amino acids. Germline loops: CDR1 LGHNA, CDR2 YSLEER. V was pared by 6 bases and J by 7 bases, with 9 bases between. CDR3 amino acids: CASSGSIGELFF. CDR3 nucleotide sequence: TGCGCCAGCAGTGGTAGTATCGGGGAGCTGTTTTTT.

The chain joins TRBV6-1 to TRBJ1-3, with 9 bases fitting TRBD1. Looked up from germline, CDR1 is MNHNS and CDR2 is SASEGT. Losses at the gene ends were 4 bases for V and 2 bases for J; bases not matched to a gene: 3. CDR3 length: 15 residues. CDR3 DNA sequence: TGTGCCAGCAGTGTTTACAGGGGGCCTGGAAACACCATATATTTT. It specifies CASSVYRGPGNTIYF.

The chain has TRBV27 and TRBJ2-1, with 7 positions matching TRBD1. CDR3 length equals 18 residues. From germline, CDR1 is MNHEY and CDR2 SMNVEV (reference sequence). V gave up 7 bases and J gave up 0 bases; unmatched junction bases: 15. In DNA form, the CDR3 reads TGTGCCAGCACCAGGGGGACCGGACAGTCCCCCTCCTACAATGAGCAGTTCTTC. Its protein is CASTRGTGQSPSYNEQFF.

This chain joins TRBV30 and TRBJ2-1; 7 bases agree with TRBD1. J gave up 8 bases and V 1 base, and 17 bases lay outside the gene matches. The CDR3 has 17 amino acids. Germline CDR1 is GTSNPN and CDR2 is SVGIG (reference sequence). CDR3 region: CAWSGTSYRGYGDEQFF. In DNA, the CDR3 is TGTGCCTGGAGTGGAACCTCATACAGGGGTTATGGCGATGAGCAGTTCTTC.

CDR3 loop: CASSQDLRRYGYTF. The DNA of the CDR3 is TGTGCCAGCAGCCAAGACTTGCGTCGCTATGGCTACACCTTC. This chain connects TRBV7-9 to TRBJ1-2; no clear D gene. The V end lost 5 bases, the J end lost 4 bases, and 14 bases lay between the germline ends. CDR1 is SEHNR and CDR2 is FQNEAQ in the germline V gene (reference sequence). The CDR3 has 14 amino acids.

This CDR3 is CASSSTSGELFF. The CDR3 bases are TGTGCCAGCAGTTCAACTTCCGGGGAGCTGTTTTTT. The rearrangement uses TRBV28 and TRBJ2-2; the D is unclear. CDR1 and CDR2 (germline): MDHEN, SYDVKM. This CDR3 is 12 amino acids long. The V and J ends lost 4 bases and 6 bases respectively, with 6 bases between them.

The V and J genes are TRBV4-3 and TRBJ2-7; a weak D match, TRBD2 (5 bases). The V and J ends lost 2 bases and 2 bases respectively, with 13 bases between them. The CDR3 covers 15 residues. Germline CDR1 is LGHNA and CDR2 is YSLEER. The CDR3 is CASSQIDHGAYEQYF. The DNA for the CDR3 is TGCGCCAGCAGCCAAATTGATCACGGGGCCTACGAGCAGTACTTC.

The CDR3 region is CASSLAYGGRGNTEAFF. In nucleotides, the CDR3 is TGTGCCAGCAGCTTAGCGTATGGGGGCCGGGGTAACACTGAAGCTTTCTTT. This rearrangement joins TRBV7-6 to TRBJ1-1, with D possibly TRBD1 on 6 matching bases. The CDR3 contains 17 residues. Between the trimmed V and J ends, which lost 0 bases and 2 bases, there was a span of 16 bases. Germline V CDR1 and CDR2: SGHVS, FNYEAQ.

This clone was counted once. This sequence joins TRBV9 and TRBJ1-3; 8 positions agree with TRBD1. The CDR3 contains 14 residues. V lost 4 bases to trimming and J lost 3 bases; unmatched junction nucleotides: 3. CDR1 is SGDLS, CDR2 YYNGEE, per germline. The CDR3: CASSKGTGGNTIYF. CDR3 nucleotide sequence: TGTGCCAGCAGCAAAGGGACAGGTGGAAACACCATATATTTT. Full variable domain (remainder filled in from reference TRBV9 and TRBJ1-3): DSGVTQTPKHLITATGQRVTLRCSPRSGDLSVYWYQQSLDQGLQFLIQYYNGEERAKGNILERFSAQQFPDLHSELNLSSLELGDSALYFCASSKGTGGNTIYFGEGSWLTVV.

V and J are TRBV5-1 and TRBJ1-1; D not certain. Germline V lookup: CDR1 SGHRS, CDR2 YFSETQ. The germline V and J ends were trimmed by 4 bases and 3 bases, with 13 bases remaining between them. CDR3 length: 14 amino acids. For the CDR3, the DNA is TGCGCCAGCAGCGCTCGCCGCGATGACACTGAAGCTTTCTTT. Amino acids: CASSARRDDTEAFF. Full variable domain (outside the CDR3, taken from reference TRBV5-1 and TRBJ1-1): KAGVTQTPRYLIKTRGQQVTLSCSPISGHRSVSWYQQTPGQGLQFLFEYFSETQRNKGNFPGRFSGRQFSNSRSEMNVSTLELGDSALYLCASSARRDDTEAFFGQGTRLTVV.

The chain joins TRBV7-9 to TRBJ2-6, with D perhaps TRBD2 (5 bases). Trimming stripped 4 bases from V and 4 bases from J, with 14 bases between. The CDR3 has 16 amino acids. Germline CDR1 is SEHNR and CDR2 is FQNEAQ (reference sequence). The CDR3, as DNA: TGTGCCAGCAGCTCCTCCCGAACGGGAGGGGCCAACGTCCTGACTTTC. This encodes CASSSSRTGGANVLTF.

V is TRBV7-2 and J is TRBJ2-7, with a weak D call TRBD2 (5 bases). V shed 1 base and J shed 2 bases, with 9 bases lying between them. Germline V CDR1 and CDR2: SGHTA, FQGNSA. The CDR3 runs 14 residues. The CDR3 DNA is TGTGCCAGCAGCTTAGACCAACTAGCCTACGAGCAGTACTTC. Its translation is CASSLDQLAYEQYF.

The rearrangement uses TRBV30 and TRBJ1-5; D unresolved. Trimming took off 0 bases at V and 5 bases at J, with 11 bases between the two ends. This CDR3 has 14 amino acids. Germline lookup yields CDR1 GTSNPN and CDR2 SVGIG (reference sequence). The CDR3 DNA sequence: TGTGCCTGGAGTGTAGGTGCCGGAGATCAGCCCCAGCATTTT. It codes for CAWSVGAGDQPQHF.

This clone was counted once. The V and J genes are TRBV27 and TRBJ2-1, with D perhaps TRBD1 (6 bases). Trimming removed 4 bases at V and 1 base at J, with 17 bases between. This CDR3 is built from 17 residues. CDR1 and CDR2 (germline): MNHEY, SMNVEV (reference sequence). DNA of the CDR3: TGTGCCAGCAGTTCGATATCCACAGGGTTTTCCTACAATGAGCAGTTCTTC. Amino acid sequence: CASSSISTGFSYNEQFF.

This clone was observed once. This chain connects TRBV28 to TRBJ2-7, with D hard to call. CDR3 length: 12 amino acids. Germline V gene data show CDR1 as MDHEN and CDR2 as SYDVKM. Between the trimmed V and J ends, which lost 6 bases and 0 bases, there was a span of 6 bases. Here the CDR3 reads CASRRSSYEQYF. CDR3 DNA sequence: TGTGCCAGCAGGCGTAGCTCCTACGAGCAGTACTTC.

This clone was seen a handful of times. The J gene is TRBJ1-2, the V gene TRBV19; D may be TRBD1 (5 bases). The CDR3 runs 14 residues. The germline CDR1 and CDR2 sequences are LNHDA and SQIVND (reference sequence). Trimming removed 3 bases at V and 3 bases at J, with 11 bases between. As DNA, the CDR3 is TGTGCCAGTAGTATCCGAGTCAGGGACTATGGCTACACCTTC. This gives the protein CASSIRVRDYGYTF.

The chain couples TRBV9 to TRBJ2-1; possibly TRBD1 for D (6 bases). Germline CDR1 reads SGDLS; CDR2 reads YYNGEE. V lost 4 bases, J lost 3 bases, and 14 bases lay in between. The CDR3 extends over 15 amino acids. The CDR3 nucleotides are TGTGCCAGCAGCTCATCAGGGGTGGGCTACAATGAGCAGTTCTTC. Translated: CASSSSGVGYNEQFF. The full variable domain, its missing parts supplied by reference TRBV9 and TRBJ2-1, is DSGVTQTPKHLITATGQRVTLRCSPRSGDLSVYWYQQSLDQGLQFLIQYYNGEERAKGNILERFSAQQFPDLHSELNLSSLELGDSALYFCASSSSGVGYNEQFFGPGTRLTVL.

The rearrangement links TRBV7-3 to TRBJ2-2; 7 bases agree with TRBD1. V trimming: 1 base; J trimming: 2 bases; junction bases outside the gene matches: 7. In germline, CDR1 is SGHTA, CDR2 FQGTGA. This CDR3 region has 17 residues. CDR3: CASSLRREGANTGELFF. CDR3 coding DNA: TGTGCCAGCAGCTTAAGGCGAGAGGGGGCAAACACCGGGGAGCTGTTTTTT.

The rearrangement joins TRBV5-1 to TRBJ2-7, with 10 positions matching TRBD2. The CDR3 has 13 residues. The ends lost 5 bases at V and 3 bases at J; junction bases unmatched: 2. Germline values: CDR1 SGHRS, CDR2 YFSETQ. CDR3 region: CASRLAGNYEQYF. In nucleotides, the CDR3 is TGCGCCAGCAGACTAGCGGGGAACTACGAGCAGTACTTC.